The 10 T cell receptor beta chains given below trace back to one sample, sequenced in a study of blood T cell repertoires in COVID-19. Only in-frame clones appear in the TCRdb table, and some are missing; sequencing was by immunoSEQ multiplex PCR. The data contain 200,000 to 300,000 clones, around 87% of them seen just once; the ten biggest clones take up 2.3%. Sequenced sample: peripheral blood. Source of these receptors: a woman aged 45 to 65 with acute or convalescent COVID-19.

The V gene is TRBV28, the J gene TRBJ1-2; weak D call: TRBD1 (5 bases). Trimming removed 4 bases at V and 5 bases at J, with 8 bases between. Germline loops: CDR1 MDHEN, CDR2 SYDVKM. The CDR3 spans 12 residues. The CDR3 sequence is CASSSRQYGYTF. CDR3 in DNA: TGTGCCAGCAGTTCCAGACAGTATGGCTACACCTTC.

This clone was observed a few times. V usage is TRBV28 and J usage is TRBJ1-1; 9 nucleotides agree with TRBD1. Losses at the gene ends were 7 bases for V and 8 bases for J; bases not matched to a gene: 20. The CDR3 length is 17 residues. In germline, CDR1 is MDHEN, CDR2 SYDVKM. CDR3 protein: CASKLGGTGTTFMEAFF. CDR3 DNA: TGTGCCAGCAAACTTGGAGGGACAGGGACGACATTCATGGAAGCTTTCTTT.

This sequence joins TRBV27 and TRBJ2-7; TRBD1 matches 8 bases. The germline CDR1 and CDR2 sequences are MNHEY and SMNVEV (reference sequence). The ends lost 6 bases at V and 2 bases at J; junction bases unmatched: 6. The CDR3 covers 14 residues. The CDR3 loop is CASRSRDRPYEQYF. The CDR3, as DNA: TGTGCCAGCAGGTCCCGGGACAGGCCCTACGAGCAGTACTTC.

This clone showed up just a few times. The chain recombines TRBV5-1 with TRBJ1-4; 7 nucleotides agree with TRBD1. The V gene's germline CDR1 is SGHRS and CDR2 YFSETQ. Losses at the gene ends were 0 bases for V and 4 bases for J; bases not matched to a gene: 6. This CDR3 has 16 amino acids. CDR3 region: CASSLGMGQSNEKLFF. In DNA form, the CDR3 reads TGCGCCAGCAGCTTGGGAATGGGACAGAGTAATGAAAAACTGTTTTTT.

The chain combines TRBV7-9 with TRBJ1-1; 7 bases line up with TRBD1. Germline CDR1 SEHNR, CDR2 FQNEAQ (reference sequence). V was pared by 5 bases and J by 4 bases, with 10 bases of the junction left unmatched. The CDR3 totals 15 residues. CDR3 loop: CASSGDRVRITEAFF. Here the CDR3 DNA reads TGTGCCAGCAGCGGCGACAGGGTTCGTATCACTGAAGCTTTCTTT.

The CDR3, as DNA: TGTGCCAGCAGCTCTGGACAGGGTGGGAGCACAGATACGCAGTATTTT. It yields the protein CASSSGQGGSTDTQYF. The chain links TRBV7-9 to TRBJ2-3; 8 bases agree with TRBD1. After removal of 4 bases from V and 0 bases from J, the junction contained 6 bases not matched to a gene. Germline loops: CDR1 SEHNR, CDR2 FQNEAQ (reference sequence). The CDR3 has 16 amino acids.

About this clone: Other DNA sequences of this sample code for an identical CDR3. In DNA form, the CDR3 reads TGCGCCAGCAGCTTGGTGACGGGTGGTAATTCACCCCTCCACTTT. Translation gives CASSLVTGGNSPLHF. The rearrangement links TRBV5-1 to TRBJ1-6; D is unclear. Trimming removed 0 bases at V and 6 bases at J, with 10 bases between. The CDR3 covers 15 residues. Germline CDR1 and CDR2: SGHRS and YFSETQ. The full variable domain, with the rest looked up from reference TRBV5-1 and TRBJ1-6, is KAGVTQTPRYLIKTRGQQVTLSCSPISGHRSVSWYQQTPGQGLQFLFEYFSETQRNKGNFPGRFSGRQFSNSRSEMNVSTLELGDSALYLCASSLVTGGNSPLHFGNGTRLTVT.

CDR3 amino acids: CASSPDRGGSPLHF. CDR3 nucleotide sequence: TGTGCCAGCAGCCCGGACAGGGGTGGTTCACCCCTCCACTTT. The gene calls are TRBV27 and TRBJ1-6, with 9 positions matching TRBD1. The CDR3 is 14 residues long. CDR1 is MNHEY, CDR2 SMNVEV, per germline (reference sequence). V trimming: 6 bases; J trimming: 9 bases; junction bases outside the gene matches: 6.

J is TRBJ2-1 and V is TRBV6-1, with unresolved D. The CDR3 runs to 18 residues. Between the trimmed V and J ends, which lost 2 bases and 7 bases, there was a span of 24 bases. Germline CDR1 is MNHNS and CDR2 is SASEGT. This CDR3 reads CASSEISGLVGERNEQFF. CDR3 in DNA: TGTGCCAGCAGTGAAATCTCTGGCCTAGTCGGAGAACGGAATGAGCAGTTCTTC.

V and J are TRBV5-4 and TRBJ2-7; 12 nucleotides align to TRBD2. CDR1 and CDR2 from the germline V gene are SGHNT and YYREEE (reference sequence). V shed 3 bases, J shed 2 bases, and the junction held 6 bases outside the gene matches. The CDR3 length is 16 residues. The CDR3 nucleotides are TGTGCCAGCAGCTGGGGGACTAGCGGGTCCACCTACGAGCAGTACTTC. As protein: CASSWGTSGSTYEQYF.